This T cell receptor beta chain emerged from a study of T cells in Graves' hyperthyroidism and ophthalmopathy. Germline V gene data show CDR1 as LNHNV and CDR2 as YYDKDF (reference sequence). Trimming took off 9 bases at V and 5 bases at J, with 25 bases between the two ends. CDR3 length equals 16 residues. TCR beta CDR3 regions were amplified from RNA transcripts. A first-round RT-PCR of the TCR CDR3 used the HTBI primer set. TCRdb independently ran MiXCR on the multiplex PCR reads; one entry per CDR3 protein. The sample lists about 290,000 distinct CDR3 sequences, roughly 17% seen once, with roughly 31% in the top ten.

The TCR comes from a man aged 25 to 40 with Graves' hyperthyroidism. The specimen was blood. The chain recombines TRBV15 with TRBJ2-5, with D possibly TRBD2 on 6 matching bases. DNA for the CDR3: TGTGCCACTACAAAATCGGGGTTTAGCGGTACGGAGACCCAGTACTTC. Its translation: CATTKSGFSGTETQYF.